A selection of T cell receptor beta chains follows, all from one sample in a study of blood T cells in healthy people across ages. TCRdb re-called the 5' RACE reads through MiXCR, storing one row per CDR3 protein. The table has approximately 400,000 distinct CDR3 sequences, about 52% seen once; the top ten hold 45% to 60%. Sequences were obtained from blood. These receptors were obtained from a man in his sixties in good health. Each CDR3 is given with its conserved first and last residue. Clone size appears in some rows only: once, few, many, or a class for an expanded clone.

TRBV29-1	TRBJ1-5	-	CSVGRGGNQPQHF
TRBV9	-	-	CASSVGQGPYYEQYF
TRBV18	TRBJ1-5	-	CACSPLPKGQGNQPQHF
TRBV5-1	TRBJ2-5	-	CASSETSGRVETQYF
TRBV7-2	TRBJ2-6	many	CASSPSPPGANVLTF
TRBV29-1	TRBJ2-3	-	CSVEVRGAFTDTQYF
TRBV18	TRBJ1-1	-	CASSLDLGHTEAFF
TRBV20-1	-	-	CSAGRLAGGPANEQFF
TRBV10-3	TRBJ2-7	-	CAITKQGGSYEQYF
TRBV5-6	TRBJ1-4	-	CASSLGAATNEKLFF
TRBV9	TRBJ2-1	-	CASSVGGGSRTYNEQFF
TRBV11-3	-	-	CASGLRGASEQYF
TRBV12-3/TRBV12-4	TRBJ2-3	-	CASSAPGAGSADTQYF
TRBV15	TRBJ1-4	-	CATSRETGLLGEKLFF
TRBV6-6	-	-	CASRPNRDRDYEQYF
TRBV24-1	TRBJ2-1	-	CATGPKGFNEQFF
TRBV29-1	TRBJ1-2	-	CSARDRGPDGYTF
TRBV20-1	-	-	CSARDGAGGRETQYF
TRBV7-2	TRBJ2-3	-	CASSSLGDTDTQYF
TRBV12-3/TRBV12-4	TRBJ2-1	few	CASKSGRSFLNEQFF
TRBV28	TRBJ2-7	few	CASRPGLSRYEQYF
TRBV7-2	TRBJ1-1	few	CASSLQGYTEAFF
TRBV20-1	TRBJ2-3	-	CSARAREGASDTQYF
TRBV12-3/TRBV12-4	TRBJ2-5	few	CASSPLDREETQYF
TRBV6-6	TRBJ2-7	few	CASRRLAGYSYEQYF
TRBV5-1	TRBJ2-3	-	CASSLSAASTDTQYF
TRBV7-9	-	-	CANSQGGYEQYF
TRBV7-9	TRBJ2-2	-	CASSSYRTTGELFF
TRBV28	-	-	CASITGGTGYEQYF
TRBV6-2/TRBV6-3	TRBJ2-1	-	CASRTGGPRNEQFF
TRBV28	TRBJ2-7	few	CASQGVGTYEQYF
TRBV11-2	TRBJ2-5	-	CASSLVLAGAGEQYF
TRBV10-3	TRBJ2-3	-	CAILAGGSDTQYF
TRBV27	TRBJ2-1	few	CASSFAGVKYNEQFF
TRBV10-1	TRBJ2-1	-	CASGDRVNEQFF
TRBV6-2/TRBV6-3	TRBJ2-6	-	CASSVPGEFGANVLTF
TRBV29-1	TRBJ2-3	few	CSVRRVTDTQYF
TRBV4-2	-	-	CASSREAGRGIAEQYF
TRBV20-1	TRBJ2-7	-	CSAPAGGSYEQYF
TRBV7-3	TRBJ2-7	-	CASSMGLDYEQYF
TRBV6-4	TRBJ2-5	-	CASSLSGRKETQYF
TRBV5-1	-	once	CASASGLETQYF
TRBV7-9	TRBJ2-7	-	CASSLFSGSSYGQYF
TRBV7-2	TRBJ2-1	few	CASSTYVVGEQFF
TRBV10-3	TRBJ2-5	-	CAISEVPTEYQETQYF
TRBV24-1	TRBJ2-1	-	CATSGGVGEQFF
TRBV6-1	TRBJ2-1	few	CASSEAGQGVGEQFF
TRBV6-2/TRBV6-3	TRBJ2-7	-	CASSDSRDFEQYF
TRBV20-1	TRBJ2-5	-	CSARQAGRGGETQYF
TRBV5-1	TRBJ2-3	few	CASSFGTAGTDTQYF
TRBV24-1	TRBJ2-3	-	CATRDRVADTQYF